This T cell receptor beta chain was sequenced for a study of T cell clonality in common variable immunodeficiency. CDR1 and CDR2 from the germline V gene are DFQATT and SNEGSKA (reference sequence). V shed 5 bases and J shed 2 bases, with 9 bases lying between them. This CDR3 comprises 12 residues. In its sample, this clone was seen many times. Read data end 3 residues before the CDR3 end; the end is taken from the germline J gene. Repertoires were generated with immunoSEQ multiplex PCR, while TCRdb's copy carries only in-frame clones and drops some. The repertoire shows approximately 42,000 clones, none seen only once; the top ten take approximately 1.3%.

The sequence came from a person between 18 and 70 years old in good health. Sequenced input: peripheral blood mononuclear cells. The chain carries TRBV20-1 and TRBJ2-5; maybe TRBD1 (6 bases). CDR3 DNA (partial): TGCAGTGCTCAGGACAGTCAAGAGACC. Amino acid sequence: CSAQDSQET. The full CDR3 sequence reads CSAQDSQETQYF.